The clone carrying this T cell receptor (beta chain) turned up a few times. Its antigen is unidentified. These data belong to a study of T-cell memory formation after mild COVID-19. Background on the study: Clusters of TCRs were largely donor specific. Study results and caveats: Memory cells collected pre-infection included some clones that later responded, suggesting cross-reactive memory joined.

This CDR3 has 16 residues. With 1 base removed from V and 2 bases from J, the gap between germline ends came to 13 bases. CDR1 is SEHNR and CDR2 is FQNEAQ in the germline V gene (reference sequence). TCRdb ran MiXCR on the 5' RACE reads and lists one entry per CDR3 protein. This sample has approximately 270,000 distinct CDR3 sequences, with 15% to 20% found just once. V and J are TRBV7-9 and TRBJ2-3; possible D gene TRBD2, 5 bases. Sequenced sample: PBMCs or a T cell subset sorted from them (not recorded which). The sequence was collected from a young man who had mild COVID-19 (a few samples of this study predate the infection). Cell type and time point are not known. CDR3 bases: TGTGCCAGCAGCTTAGTCCCCACTAGTTTCACAGATACGCAGTATTTT. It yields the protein CASSLVPTSFTDTQYF.